The 25 T cell receptor beta chains below all came from one sample that was sequenced in a study of CD8 T cells in Susac syndrome. Reverse transcription used roughly 0.5 to 1 ug RNA and random hexamers. One entry per CDR3 protein, called by TCRdb with MiXCR from the immunoSEQ multiplex PCR reads. The sample lists about 53,000 distinct CDR3 sequences; around 93% were seen once. Sequencing was carried out using CD8+ T cells from PBMCs. These TCRs come from a human donor with Susac syndrome.

The chain recombines TRBV30 with TRBJ2-7, with 7 positions matching TRBD1. Trimming took 3 bases from V and 0 from J; bases not matched to a gene: 2. The germline V gene encodes CDR1 GTSNPN and CDR2 SVGIG (reference sequence). This CDR3 spans 13 amino acids. The chain's CDR3 is CAWRGGISYEQYF. The CDR3 DNA follows: TGTGCCTGGAGAGGGGGCATCTCCTACGAGCAGTACTTC. The whole variable domain, remainder taken from reference TRBV30 and TRBJ2-7, is SQTIHQWPATLVQPVGSPLSLECTVEGTSNPNLYWYRQAAGRGLQLLFYSVGIGQISSEVPQNLSASRPQDRQFILSSKKLLLSDSGFYLCAWRGGISYEQYFGPGTRLTVT.

This rearrangement joins TRBV4-3 to TRBJ1-1; TRBD1 might be the D (5 bases). The CDR3 length is 16 residues. The germline V gene encodes CDR1 LGHNA and CDR2 YSLEER. Trimming cost V 0 bases and J 3 bases, with 14 bases left between them. DNA for the CDR3: TGCGCCAGCAGCCAAGATCCGGGGGGAGGGGACACTGAAGCTTTCTTT. Its translation: CASSQDPGGGDTEAFF.

The V gene is TRBV14, the J gene TRBJ2-7; TRBD2 is a possible D gene (7 bases). The ends were cut back, 3 bases at V and 6 bases at J, with 12 bases in the middle. This CDR3 is built from 13 residues. CDR1 SGHDN and CDR2 FVKESK come from the germline V gene. This CDR3 is CASSQSRGAEQYF. For the CDR3, the DNA is TGTGCCAGCAGCCAGAGTCGGGGGGCCGAGCAGTACTTC.

V gene TRBV12-5 combines with J gene TRBJ1-5; D not resolved. Trimming stripped 5 bases from V and 7 bases from J, with 15 bases between. The germline V gene has CDR1 LGHNT and CDR2 FRNRAP. The CDR3 sequence is 14 residues long. Here the CDR3 reads CASGSGRMRQPQHF. CDR3 DNA sequence: TGTGCTAGTGGTAGCGGACGGATGAGGCAGCCCCAGCATTTT.

The rearrangement links TRBV4-2 to TRBJ2-1; D gene uncertain. Between the trimmed V and J ends, which lost 1 base and 6 bases, there was a span of 10 bases. The germline gives CDR1 LGHNA, CDR2 YNFKEQ. The CDR3 is 14 residues long. The CDR3 DNA is TGTGCCAGCAGCCAAGTCCCCCCCGGCAATGAGCAGTTCTTC. This gives the protein CASSQVPPGNEQFF.

CDR3 sequence: CASSPQTGGGTEAFF. In DNA, the CDR3 is TGTGCCAGCAGCCCACAGACAGGGGGTGGCACTGAAGCTTTCTTT. The chain has TRBV7-8 and TRBJ1-1, with 9 bases lining up with TRBD1. CDR3 length equals 15 residues. Germline lookup yields CDR1 SGHVS and CDR2 FQNEAQ. Germline trimming cut 5 bases from V and 4 bases from J; bases unmatched to any gene: 8.

This clonotype is a singleton in its sample. The chain uses TRBV15 and TRBJ2-7; D is undetermined. The CDR3 runs to 12 residues. V was shortened by 4 bases and J by 12 bases, with 16 bases between the two germline ends. The germline gives CDR1 LNHNV, CDR2 YYDKDF (reference sequence). The CDR3 DNA follows: TGTGCCACCAGCACCCGTAAGGGTGTATTGTACTTC. Its protein product is CATSTRKGVLYF.

The genes are TRBV19 and TRBJ2-1; TRBD2 matches at 12 bases. The germline V gene has CDR1 LNHDA and CDR2 SQIVND (reference sequence). J gave up 4 bases and V 2 bases, and 9 bases lay outside the gene matches. This CDR3 spans 18 amino acids. CDR3 sequence reads: CASSIRLAGGPQYNEQFF. CDR3 in DNA: TGTGCCAGTAGTATAAGGCTAGCGGGGGGGCCTCAATACAATGAGCAGTTCTTC.

The CDR3 sequence: CASSFGHIEQFF. Here the CDR3 DNA reads TGTGCCAGCAGTTTTGGGCACATTGAGCAGTTCTTC. J is TRBJ2-1 and V is TRBV12-3 or TRBV12-4; no clear D gene. The V end lost 3 bases, the J end lost 9 bases, and 9 bases lay between the germline ends. There are 12 residues in the CDR3.

The CDR3 is CASSQEAPSEETQYF. The CDR3 DNA sequence: TGTGCCAGCAGCCAAGAGGCGCCTAGCGAAGAGACCCAGTACTTC. The chain combines TRBV4-2 with TRBJ2-5; D might be TRBD2 (6 bases). V was pared by 0 bases and J by 3 bases, with 11 bases between. The CDR3 is 15 residues long. Germline CDR1 LGHNA, CDR2 YNFKEQ.

V is TRBV12-5 and J is TRBJ2-2; TRBD1 matches at 8 bases. CDR1 LGHNT and CDR2 FRNRAP come from the germline V gene. V dropped 3 bases and J dropped 1; count of bases not matched to a gene: 4. This CDR3 contains 16 residues. The chain's CDR3 is CASGLVDRGNTGELFF. CDR3 bases: TGTGCTAGTGGTTTAGTTGACAGGGGGAACACCGGGGAGCTGTTTTTT. Using reference TRBV12-5 and TRBJ2-2 for the parts outside the CDR3, the full variable domain is DARVTQTPRHKVTEMGQEVTMRCQPILGHNTVFWYRQTMMQGLELLAYFRNRAPLDDSGMPKDRFSAEMPDATLATLKIQPSEPRDSAVYFCASGLVDRGNTGELFFGEGSRLTVL.

This chain joins TRBV29-1 and TRBJ2-4, with unresolved D. Trimming left V 5 bases short and J 2 bases short, with 10 bases between. Per germline, CDR1 SQVTM and CDR2 ANQGSEA. The CDR3 has 13 residues. The CDR3 DNA sequence: TGCAGCGTTCTCCAACAGACCAAAAACATTCAGTACTTC. Amino acid sequence: CSVLQQTKNIQYF.

The chain carries TRBV19 and TRBJ1-5, with no clear D. The germline gives CDR1 LNHDA, CDR2 SQIVND (reference sequence). With 6 bases removed from V and 0 bases from J, the gap between germline ends came to 9 bases. CDR3 length: 14 residues. CDR3 sequence reads: CASRVGYSNQPQHF. The CDR3, as DNA: TGTGCCAGTAGAGTCGGATATAGCAATCAGCCCCAGCATTTT.

The chain employs TRBV2 and TRBJ2-5, with D unresolved. Between the trimmed V and J ends, which lost 8 bases and 0 bases, there was a span of 13 bases. Germline CDR1 and CDR2: SNHLY and FYNNEI. This CDR3 comprises 14 residues. CDR3 sequence: CASPAAEYQETQYF. Written as DNA, the CDR3 is TGTGCCAGCCCGGCGGCGGAATACCAAGAGACCCAGTACTTC. Looking up the rest from reference TRBV2 and TRBJ2-5 gives the full variable domain: EPEVTQTPSHQVTQMGQEVILRCVPISNHLYFYWYRQILGQKVEFLVSFYNNEISEKSEIFDDQFSVERPDGSNFTLKIRSTKLEDSAMYFCASPAAEYQETQYFGPGTRLLVL.

The chain employs TRBV28 and TRBJ1-1; 7 bases agree with TRBD1. The CDR3 has 15 residues. The ends lost 4 bases at V and 3 bases at J; junction bases unmatched: 8. Looked up from germline, CDR1 is MDHEN and CDR2 is SYDVKM. For the CDR3, the DNA is TGTGCCAGCAGTTGGGTCCAGGGGGTAGACACTGAAGCTTTCTTT. The encoded protein is CASSWVQGVDTEAFF.

The chain combines TRBV27 with TRBJ2-3; the match to TRBD1 covers 8 bases. The CDR3 runs to 16 residues. V dropped 5 bases and J dropped 4; count of bases not matched to a gene: 11. Per the germline V gene, CDR1 is MNHEY and CDR2 is SMNVEV (reference sequence). CDR3 in DNA: TGTGCCAGCAGTCCATGGACAGGGTCGAGACCAGATACGCAGTATTTT. Translating it yields CASSPWTGSRPDTQYF.

This clonotype has just one count. The CDR3 spells CASRRDSQTLGHF. The CDR3 DNA sequence: TGTGCCAGCAGAAGGGACAGCCAAACCCTCGGGCATTTT. The rearrangement uses TRBV2 and TRBJ1-5, with 7 bases lining up with TRBD1. The CDR3 has 13 amino acids. The ends lost 6 bases at V and 15 bases at J; junction bases unmatched: 14. CDR1 SNHLY and CDR2 FYNNEI come from the germline V gene. Using reference TRBV2 and TRBJ1-5 for the parts outside the CDR3, the full variable domain is EPEVTQTPSHQVTQMGQEVILRCVPISNHLYFYWYRQILGQKVEFLVSFYNNEISEKSEIFDDQFSVERPDGSNFTLKIRSTKLEDSAMYFCASRRDSQTLGHFGDGTRLSIL.

The chain couples TRBV7-3 to TRBJ2-2, with D possibly TRBD1 on 5 matching bases. The germline V gene has CDR1 SGHTA and CDR2 FQGTGA. This CDR3 region has 15 residues. Trimming removed 2 bases from V and 3 bases from J, with 10 bases in between. CDR3 nucleotide sequence: TGTGCCAGCAGCTTATTAGGGGCTGACACCGGGGAGCTGTTTTTT. Translating gives CASSLLGADTGELFF. Complete variable domain (other parts from reference TRBV7-3 and TRBJ2-2): GAGVSQTPSNKVTEKGKYVELRCDPISGHTALYWYRQSLGQGPEFLIYFQGTGAADDSGLPNDRFFAVRPEGSVSTLKIQRTERGDSAVYLCASSLLGADTGELFFGEGSRLTVL.

The chain combines TRBV7-6 with TRBJ2-7; 8 bases match TRBD1. V lost 5 bases and J lost 0; bases outside the gene matches: 6. Germline loops: CDR1 SGHVS, CDR2 FNYEAQ. The CDR3 is 15 residues long. The CDR3 bases are TGTGCCAGCAGCCCGGGCAGGGGGCACTCCTACGAGCAGTACTTC. It is translated as CASSPGRGHSYEQYF.

By share, this clonotype counts as medium-sized. V gene TRBV6-5 combines with J gene TRBJ2-7; 8 positions match TRBD2. CDR1 and CDR2 (germline): MNHEY, SVGAGI. The CDR3 is made up of 17 amino acids. Germline trimming cut 0 bases from V and 3 bases from J; bases unmatched to any gene: 10. In DNA form, the CDR3 reads TGTGCCAGCAGTTACTCCTCGCGAAGCGGGGGACTCTACGAGCAGTACTTC. It codes for CASSYSSRSGGLYEQYF.

The genes are TRBV9 and TRBJ2-1, with D unresolved. Trimming shortened V by 0 bases and J by 7 bases, and 5 bases separated the two germline ends. Germline V gives CDR1 SGDLS, CDR2 YYNGEE. This CDR3 is built from 12 residues. This chain's CDR3 is CASSVGMNEQFF. The DNA for the CDR3 is TGTGCCAGCAGCGTAGGGATGAATGAGCAGTTCTTC. Full variable domain (remainder filled in from reference TRBV9 and TRBJ2-1): DSGVTQTPKHLITATGQRVTLRCSPRSGDLSVYWYQQSLDQGLQFLIQYYNGEERAKGNILERFSAQQFPDLHSELNLSSLELGDSALYFCASSVGMNEQFFGPGTRLTVL.

The rearrangement links TRBV14 to TRBJ2-7, with TRBD1 matching over 8 bases. Per the germline V gene, CDR1 is SGHDN and CDR2 is FVKESK. Unmatched junction bases numbered 4, after V lost 4 bases and J lost 5 bases. The CDR3 runs 13 residues. The CDR3 loop reads CASSRQGYDEQYF. The CDR3, as DNA: TGTGCCAGCAGCCGACAGGGGTACGACGAGCAGTACTTC.

The rearrangement links TRBV20-1 to TRBJ1-2; D might be TRBD1 (6 bases). CDR3 length: 13 residues. The germline V gene has CDR1 DFQATT and CDR2 SNEGSKA (reference sequence). The V and J ends lost 0 bases and 4 bases respectively, with 9 bases between them. The CDR3 region is CSARDSDSYGYTF. CDR3 sequence (DNA): TGCAGTGCTAGAGATTCGGACAGCTATGGCTACACCTTC.

The sample holds one count of this clonotype. The chain carries TRBV18 and TRBJ1-5, with D possibly being TRBD1 (5 bases). The ends were cut back, 2 bases at V and 7 bases at J, with 12 bases in the middle. Germline V gives CDR1 KGHSH, CDR2 LQKENI. The CDR3 has 14 amino acids. The CDR3 loop reads CASSPGASQQPQHF. Here the CDR3 DNA reads TGTGCCAGCTCACCAGGGGCTAGCCAACAGCCCCAGCATTTT.

The chain joins TRBV4-1 to TRBJ2-7; the D is unclear. The CDR3 covers 15 residues. The germline gives CDR1 MGHRA, CDR2 YSYEKL. Deletions cut 2 bases from V and 3 bases from J, with 14 bases between. The CDR3 sequence: CASSQLERGDYEQYF. The CDR3 DNA follows: TGCGCCAGCAGCCAATTGGAGCGTGGGGACTACGAGCAGTACTTC.